This is a list of T cell receptor beta chains from one sample in a study of CD8 T cells in ankylosing spondylitis. Using its own MiXCR run on the 5' RACE reads, TCRdb lists one record per CDR3 protein. The data contain 150,000 to 200,000 distinct CDR3 sequences, roughly 18% of them singletons. What was sequenced was blood, either unsorted or a sorted T cell fraction (not recorded which). These receptors came from a male donor aged 10-35 years with ankylosing spondylitis or in good health (not recorded which). The CDR3 runs from the conserved cysteine through the conserved F or W. The order of the fields is D gene, clone size, J gene, V gene, CDR3 protein, CDR3 DNA. A D gene is named only where the DNA matches it firmly. Part of the rows lack a size; the others show once, few, many or a class for expanded clones.

D gene: TRBD1; clone size: many; J gene: TRBJ1-2; V gene: TRBV6-6; CDR3 protein: CASSYLRTGEGGYTF; CDR3 DNA: TGTGCCAGCAGTTACCTCCGGACAGGGGAGGGTGGCTACACCTTC
D gene: .; clone size: many; J gene: TRBJ2-5; V gene: TRBV5-1; CDR3 protein: CASSLGPAGLRRETQYF; CDR3 DNA: TGCGCCAGCAGCTTGGGCCCGGCAGGGCTTAGGCGAGAGACCCAGTACTTC
D gene: TRBD2; clone size: many; J gene: TRBJ2-3; V gene: TRBV4-3; CDR3 protein: CASSQGPLADGTDTQYF; CDR3 DNA: TGCGCCAGCAGCCAAGGCCCGCTAGCGGATGGCACAGATACGCAGTATTTT
D gene: TRBD2; clone size: many; J gene: TRBJ2-5; V gene: TRBV7-2; CDR3 protein: CASSLGVLAGSRETQYF; CDR3 DNA: TGTGCCAGCAGCTTAGGGGTCCTAGCGGGCTCAAGGGAGACCCAGTACTTC
D gene: .; clone size: many; J gene: TRBJ2-5; V gene: TRBV5-1; CDR3 protein: CASSVLGEAETQYF; CDR3 DNA: TGCGCCAGCAGCGTCCTCGGAGAAGCGGAGACCCAGTACTTC
D gene: .; clone size: .; J gene: TRBJ2-4; V gene: TRBV7-9; CDR3 protein: CASSPRPDTLAKNIQYF; CDR3 DNA: TGTGCCAGCAGTCCCAGGCCTGATACACTAGCCAAAAACATTCAGTACTTC
D gene: .; clone size: many; J gene: TRBJ2-1; V gene: TRBV12-3/TRBV12-4; CDR3 protein: CASSLRGGGNEQFF; CDR3 DNA: TGTGCCAGCAGTTTAAGGGGGGGGGGAAATGAGCAGTTCTTC
D gene: TRBD1; clone size: many; J gene: TRBJ2-2; V gene: TRBV7-3; CDR3 protein: CASSLGDREGGELFF; CDR3 DNA: TGTGCCAGCAGCTTAGGCGACAGGGAAGGCGGGGAGCTGTTTTTT
D gene: .; clone size: many; J gene: TRBJ2-2; V gene: TRBV20-1; CDR3 protein: CSARGQPKNTGELFF; CDR3 DNA: TGCAGTGCTCGCGGACAGCCCAAGAACACCGGGGAGCTGTTTTTT
D gene: .; clone size: many; J gene: TRBJ2-1; V gene: TRBV24-1; CDR3 protein: CATSDLGNLEVNEQFF; CDR3 DNA: TGTGCCACCAGTGATTTAGGGAATTTGGAGGTCAATGAGCAGTTCTTC